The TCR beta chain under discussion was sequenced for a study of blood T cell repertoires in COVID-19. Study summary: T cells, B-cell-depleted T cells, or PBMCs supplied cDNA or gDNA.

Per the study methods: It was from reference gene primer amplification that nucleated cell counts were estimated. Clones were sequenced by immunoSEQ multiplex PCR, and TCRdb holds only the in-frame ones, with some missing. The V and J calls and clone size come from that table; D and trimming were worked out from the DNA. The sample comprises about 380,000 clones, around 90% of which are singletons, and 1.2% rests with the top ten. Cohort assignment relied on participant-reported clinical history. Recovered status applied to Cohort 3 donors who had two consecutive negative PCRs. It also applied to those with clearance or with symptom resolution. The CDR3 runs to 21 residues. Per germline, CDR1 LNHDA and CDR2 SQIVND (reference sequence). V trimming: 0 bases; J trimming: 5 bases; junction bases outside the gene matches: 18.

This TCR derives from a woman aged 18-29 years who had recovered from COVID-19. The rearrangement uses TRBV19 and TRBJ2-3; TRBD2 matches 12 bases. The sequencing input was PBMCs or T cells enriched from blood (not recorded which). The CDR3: CASSIDRPGLAGRGKLDTQYF. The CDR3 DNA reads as TGTGCCAGTAGTATAGATCGCCCCGGACTAGCGGGGCGCGGGAAGCTAGATACGCAGTATTTT.